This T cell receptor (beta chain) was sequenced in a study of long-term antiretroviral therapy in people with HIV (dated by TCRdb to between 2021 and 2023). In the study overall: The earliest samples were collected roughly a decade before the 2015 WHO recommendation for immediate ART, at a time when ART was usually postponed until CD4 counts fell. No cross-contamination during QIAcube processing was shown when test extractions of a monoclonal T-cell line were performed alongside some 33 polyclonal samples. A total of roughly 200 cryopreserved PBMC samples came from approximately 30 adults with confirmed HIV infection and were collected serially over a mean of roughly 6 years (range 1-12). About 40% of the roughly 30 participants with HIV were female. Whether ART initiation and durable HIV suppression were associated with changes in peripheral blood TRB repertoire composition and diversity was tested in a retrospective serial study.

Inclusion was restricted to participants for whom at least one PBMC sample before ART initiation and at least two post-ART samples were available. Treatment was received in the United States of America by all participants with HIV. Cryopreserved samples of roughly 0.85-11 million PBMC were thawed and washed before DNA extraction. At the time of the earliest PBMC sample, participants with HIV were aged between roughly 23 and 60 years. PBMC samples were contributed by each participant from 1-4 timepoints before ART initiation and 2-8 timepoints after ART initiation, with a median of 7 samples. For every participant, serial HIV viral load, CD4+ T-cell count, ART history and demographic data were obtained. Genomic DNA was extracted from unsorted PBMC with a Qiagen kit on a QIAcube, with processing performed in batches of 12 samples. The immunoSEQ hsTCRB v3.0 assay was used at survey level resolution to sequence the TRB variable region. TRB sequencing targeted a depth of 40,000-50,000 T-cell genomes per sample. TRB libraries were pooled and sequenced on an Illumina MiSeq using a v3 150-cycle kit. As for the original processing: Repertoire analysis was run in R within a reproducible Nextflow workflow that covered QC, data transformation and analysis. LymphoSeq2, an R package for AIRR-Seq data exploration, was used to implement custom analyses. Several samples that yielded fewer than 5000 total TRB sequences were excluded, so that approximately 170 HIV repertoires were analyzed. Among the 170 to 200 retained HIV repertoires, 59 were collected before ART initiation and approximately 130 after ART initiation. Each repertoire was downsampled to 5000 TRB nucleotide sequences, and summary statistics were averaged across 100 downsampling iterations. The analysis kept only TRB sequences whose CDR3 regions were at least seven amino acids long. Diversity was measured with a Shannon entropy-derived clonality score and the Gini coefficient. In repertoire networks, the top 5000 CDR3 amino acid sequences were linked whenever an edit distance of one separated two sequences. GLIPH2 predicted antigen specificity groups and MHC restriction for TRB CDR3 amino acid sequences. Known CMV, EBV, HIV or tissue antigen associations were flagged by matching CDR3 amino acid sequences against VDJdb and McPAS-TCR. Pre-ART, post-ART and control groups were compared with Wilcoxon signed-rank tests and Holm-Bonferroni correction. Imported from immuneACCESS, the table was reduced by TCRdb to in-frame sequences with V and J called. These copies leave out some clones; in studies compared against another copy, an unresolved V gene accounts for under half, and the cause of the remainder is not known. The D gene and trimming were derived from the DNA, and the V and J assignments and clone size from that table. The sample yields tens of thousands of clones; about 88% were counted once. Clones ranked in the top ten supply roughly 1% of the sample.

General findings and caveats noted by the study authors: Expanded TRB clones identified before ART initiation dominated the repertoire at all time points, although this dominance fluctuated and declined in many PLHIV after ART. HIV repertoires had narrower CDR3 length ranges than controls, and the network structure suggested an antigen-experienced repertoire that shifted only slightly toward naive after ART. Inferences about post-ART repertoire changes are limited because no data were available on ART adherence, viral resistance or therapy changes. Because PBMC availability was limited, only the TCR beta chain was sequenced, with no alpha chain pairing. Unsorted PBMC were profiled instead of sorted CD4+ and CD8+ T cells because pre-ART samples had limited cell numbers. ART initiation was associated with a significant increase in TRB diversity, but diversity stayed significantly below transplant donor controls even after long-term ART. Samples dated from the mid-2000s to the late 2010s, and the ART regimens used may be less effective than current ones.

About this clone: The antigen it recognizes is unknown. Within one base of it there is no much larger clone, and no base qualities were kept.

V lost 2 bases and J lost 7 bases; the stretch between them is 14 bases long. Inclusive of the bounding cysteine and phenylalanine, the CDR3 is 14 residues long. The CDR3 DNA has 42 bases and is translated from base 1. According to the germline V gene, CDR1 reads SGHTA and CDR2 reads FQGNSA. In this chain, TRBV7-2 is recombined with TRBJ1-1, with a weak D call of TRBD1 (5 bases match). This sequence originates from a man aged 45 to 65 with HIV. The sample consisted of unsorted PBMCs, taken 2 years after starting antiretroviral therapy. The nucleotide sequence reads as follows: TGTGCCAGCAGCTTATCAGGCCGGGGGGGTGAAGCTTTCTTT. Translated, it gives CASSLSGRGGEAFF.